A single sample gave rise to the 16 T cell receptor beta chains below, sequenced in a study of OX40 agonist ivuxolimab in advanced cancers. Data came from immunoSEQ multiplex PCR; TCRdb stores just in-frame clones and leaves some out. The sample comprises approximately 31,000 clones, approximately 86% of which are singletons, and 58% rests with the top ten. The source material was CD4+ or CD8+ T cells sorted from blood, sampled in a trial of the OX40 agonist ivuxolimab. These receptors all stem from an adult with an advanced solid tumor such as melanoma, head and neck, liver or kidney cancer.

The gene calls are TRBV11-2 and TRBJ2-7; D tentatively reads TRBD1 or TRBD2 (5 bases each). Trimming pared 1 base from V and 5 bases from J, leaving 9 bases between. This CDR3 is built from 13 residues. Germline loops: CDR1 SGHAT, CDR2 FQNNGV. Here the CDR3 reads CASSLVRGNEQYF. The CDR3 coding sequence is TGTGCCAGCAGCTTAGTCCGGGGCAACGAGCAGTACTTC.

The chain recombines TRBV4-3 with TRBJ2-7, with D possibly TRBD2 on 5 matching bases. This CDR3 is built from 15 residues. Trimming cost V 4 bases and J 3 bases, with 16 bases left between them. Germline V CDR1 and CDR2: LGHNA, YSLEER. CDR3 region: CASSPGMVSNYEQYF. For the CDR3, the DNA is TGCGCCAGCAGCCCGGGGATGGTCTCTAACTACGAGCAGTACTTC.

The chain couples TRBV7-9 to TRBJ1-1; D is perhaps TRBD1 (5 bases). V lost 3 bases and J 7 bases, leaving 9 bases between the germline ends. The CDR3 contains 12 residues. In germline, CDR1 is SEHNR, CDR2 FQNEAQ (reference sequence). CDR3 sequence: CASSFRVIEAFF. CDR3 DNA sequence: TGTGCCAGCAGCTTCAGGGTTATTGAAGCTTTCTTT.

CDR3 region: CATSRGSRGFDEQYF. The CDR3 DNA reads TGTGCCACCAGCAGAGGCTCAAGGGGGTTTGACGAGCAGTACTTC. The chain combines TRBV15 with TRBJ2-7; tentative D call: TRBD1 (6 bases). The CDR3 extends over 15 amino acids. Germline CDR1 reads LNHNV; CDR2 reads YYDKDF (reference sequence). V was trimmed by 1 base and J by 5 bases, leaving 15 bases between them.

The chain has TRBV14 and TRBJ2-1; D call uncertain. The CDR3 is made up of 13 amino acids. CDR1 and CDR2 (germline): SGHDN, FVKESK. Trimming removed 6 bases at V and 0 bases at J, with 6 bases between. The CDR3 spells CASSLSSYNEQFF. CDR3 DNA: TGTGCCAGCAGTCTCAGCTCCTACAATGAGCAGTTCTTC. Drawing the rest from reference TRBV14 and TRBJ2-1, the complete variable domain is EAGVTQFPSHSVIEKGQTVTLRCDPISGHDNLYWYRRVMGKEIKFLLHFVKESKQDESGMPNNRFLAERTGGTYSTLKVQPAELEDSGVYFCASSLSSYNEQFFGPGTRLTVL.

The V call is TRBV2, the J call TRBJ1-1, with 7 positions matching TRBD1. This CDR3 contains 15 residues. Germline V gives CDR1 SNHLY, CDR2 FYNNEI. Germline trimming cut 7 bases from V and 5 bases from J; bases unmatched to any gene: 13. CDR3 loop: CASILRGGRGTEAFF. The CDR3 region has the DNA TGTGCCAGCATCCTCAGGGGGGGGCGAGGTACTGAAGCTTTCTTT.

The DNA for the CDR3 is TGCGCCAGCAGCCAAGGTTGGGACAGGAGGTACGAGCAGTACTTC. Protein: CASSQGWDRRYEQYF. The rearrangement uses TRBV4-3 and TRBJ2-7; the match to TRBD1 covers 8 bases. The V gene end was trimmed by 1 base and the J gene end by 4 bases; junction bases not matched to a gene: 6. Germline CDR1 reads LGHNA; CDR2 reads YSLEER. The CDR3 is 15 amino acids.

The V gene is TRBV27, the J gene TRBJ2-1; maybe TRBD2 (7 bases). The V gene lost 9 bases and the J gene lost 2 bases, with 14 bases spanning the gap. Germline CDR1 reads MNHEY; CDR2 reads SMNVEV (reference sequence). This CDR3 contains 14 residues. The CDR3 bases are TGTGCCAGTGGGGTGGGGGGGCCCTACAATGAGCAGTTCTTC. Its translation is CASGVGGPYNEQFF.

The V gene is TRBV27, the J gene TRBJ1-1; D is unresolved. The V gene's germline CDR1 is MNHEY and CDR2 SMNVEV (reference sequence). The CDR3 has 13 residues. With 0 bases removed from V and 9 bases from J, the gap between germline ends came to 11 bases. This chain's CDR3 is CASSLSPLRQAFF. The DNA of the CDR3 is TGTGCCAGCAGTTTATCGCCCCTAAGGCAAGCTTTCTTT.

J is TRBJ2-5 and V is TRBV2; no firm D call. V lost 4 bases to trimming and J lost 4 bases, with 4 bases between them. Germline-derived CDR1 and CDR2 are SNHLY and FYNNEI. The CDR3 has 11 residues. DNA for the CDR3: TGTGCCAGCAGTGGAGGAGAGACCCAGTACTTC. Translation: CASSGGETQYF.

This chain links TRBV9 with TRBJ1-2, with D unresolved. The CDR3 extends over 11 amino acids. Germline V gene lookup returns CDR1 SGDLS and CDR2 YYNGEE. V was cut by 3 bases and J by 2 bases, with 2 bases left in between. The CDR3 sequence: CASSGNYGYTF. In DNA form, the CDR3 reads TGTGCCAGCAGCGGGAACTATGGCTACACCTTC.

The chain recombines TRBV7-9 with TRBJ2-7; D unresolved. Trimming removed 3 bases from V and 3 bases from J, with 3 bases in between. The length of the CDR3 is 11 residues. The germline V gene has CDR1 SEHNR and CDR2 FQNEAQ (reference sequence). Here the CDR3 reads CASSFHYEQYF. CDR3 DNA sequence: TGTGCCAGCAGCTTCCACTACGAGCAGTACTTC. Based on the CDR3 plus reference TRBV7-9 and TRBJ2-7, the full variable domain is DTGVSQNPRHKITKRGQNVTFRCDPISEHNRLYWYRQTLGQGPEFLTYFQNEAQLEKSRLLSDRFSAERPKGSFSTLEIQRTEQGDSAMYLCASSFHYEQYFGPGTRLTVT.

In the case of this clone: Relative to the germline gene, one junction end is altered; a read error may explain this. This sequence joins TRBV6-6 and TRBJ2-7; the D gene is possibly TRBD1 (5 bases). This CDR3 contains 15 residues. From germline, CDR1 is MNHNY and CDR2 SVGAGI (reference sequence). The CDR3 sequence: CASTVTAFFFIIGDF. In nucleotides, the CDR3 is TGTGCCAGCACCGTGACAGCCTTCTTTTTCATTATAGGTGACTTC.

The genes are TRBV19 and TRBJ1-2; D is ambiguous. V shed 0 bases and J shed 8 bases, with 7 bases lying between them. CDR1 is LNHDA, CDR2 SQIVND, per germline (reference sequence). The CDR3 has 12 amino acids. CDR3 amino acids: CASSIEGSGYTF. CDR3 sequence (DNA): TGTGCCAGTAGTATAGAGGGAAGCGGCTACACCTTC.

Written as DNA, the CDR3 is TGTGCCAGCACCACCTCGTCCGGGGCGAGGGGCTACACCTTC. This translates into CASTTSSGARGYTF. The chain has TRBV5-6 and TRBJ1-2, with D possibly TRBD1 on 5 matching bases. V was trimmed by 6 bases and J by 8 bases, leaving 20 bases between them. Per germline, CDR1 SGHDT and CDR2 YYEEEE. The CDR3 spans 14 residues.

V and J are TRBV28 and TRBJ1-2; 7 bases match TRBD1. Germline V gene lookup returns CDR1 MDHEN and CDR2 SYDVKM. The CDR3 length is 15 residues. Trimming at V came to 6 bases and at J to 2 bases, leaving 9 bases not matched to a gene. CDR3 region: CASRPRQGVNYGYTF. The CDR3 nucleotides read TGTGCCAGCAGACCCCGACAGGGAGTAAACTATGGCTACACCTTC.